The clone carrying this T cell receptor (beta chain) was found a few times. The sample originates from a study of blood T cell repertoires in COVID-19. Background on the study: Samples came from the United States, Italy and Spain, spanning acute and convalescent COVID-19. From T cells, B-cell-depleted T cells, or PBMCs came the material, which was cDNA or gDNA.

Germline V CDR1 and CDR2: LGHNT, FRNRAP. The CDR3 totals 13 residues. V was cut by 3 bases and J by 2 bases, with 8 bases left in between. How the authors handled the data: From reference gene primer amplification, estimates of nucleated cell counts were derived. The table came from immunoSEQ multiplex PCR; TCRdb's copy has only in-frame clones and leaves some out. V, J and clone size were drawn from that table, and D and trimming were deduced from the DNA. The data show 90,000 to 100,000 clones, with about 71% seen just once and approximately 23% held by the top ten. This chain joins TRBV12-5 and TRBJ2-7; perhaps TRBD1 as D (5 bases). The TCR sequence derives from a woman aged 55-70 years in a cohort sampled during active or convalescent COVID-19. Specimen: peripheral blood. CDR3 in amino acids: CASGFWTTYEQYF. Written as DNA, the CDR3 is TGTGCTAGTGGTTTTTGGACAACCTACGAGCAGTACTTC.